Given below is one TCR beta chain in context. Original methodology: The assay estimated nucleated cells by amplifying reference gene primers. Generated by immunoSEQ multiplex PCR, the TCRdb table keeps only in-frame clones and is missing some. D and trimming were read from the DNA, whereas the V and J calls and clone size are those reported in that table. The sample consists of about 190,000 clones, around 80% of them appearing once. Germline CDR1 and CDR2: MNHEY and SMNVEV (reference sequence). The CDR3 has 14 residues. The V and J ends lost 7 bases and 9 bases, in that order; junction bases with no gene match: 11. This sample is drawn from a study of blood T cell repertoires in COVID-19. Overall study context: Collection of acute and convalescent COVID-19 samples took place in the United States, Italy and Spain. Nucleic acid was either cDNA or gDNA, and it came from T cells, B-cell-depleted T cells, or PBMCs.

Sequencing was done on a sample of peripheral blood. The genes are TRBV27 and TRBJ2-1, with 8 bases matching TRBD2. This clonotype was sampled from a man in his sixties with acute or convalescent COVID-19. The CDR3: CASIALRAGGEQFF. For the CDR3, the DNA is TGTGCCAGCATTGCTCTGCGCGCGGGGGGTGAGCAGTTCTTC.